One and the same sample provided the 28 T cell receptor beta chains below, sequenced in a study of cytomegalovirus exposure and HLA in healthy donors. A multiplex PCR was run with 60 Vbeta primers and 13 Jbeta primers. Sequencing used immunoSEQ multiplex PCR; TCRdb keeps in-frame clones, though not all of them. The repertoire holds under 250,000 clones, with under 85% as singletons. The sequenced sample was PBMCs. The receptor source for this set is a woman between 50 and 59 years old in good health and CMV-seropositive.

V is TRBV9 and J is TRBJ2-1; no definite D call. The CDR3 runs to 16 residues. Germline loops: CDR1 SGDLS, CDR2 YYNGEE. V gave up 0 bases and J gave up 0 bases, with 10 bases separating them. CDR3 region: CASSVVPELSYNEQFF. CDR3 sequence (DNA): TGTGCCAGCAGCGTAGTCCCCGAGCTCTCCTACAATGAGCAGTTCTTC.

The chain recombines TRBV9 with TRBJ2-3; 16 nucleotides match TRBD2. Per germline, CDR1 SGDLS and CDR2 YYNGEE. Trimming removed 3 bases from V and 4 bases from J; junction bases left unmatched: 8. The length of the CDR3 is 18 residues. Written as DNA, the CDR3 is TGTGCCAGCAGCGATGGGACTAGCGGGGGGGGTAGGGCAGATACGCAGTATTTT. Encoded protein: CASSDGTSGGGRADTQYF. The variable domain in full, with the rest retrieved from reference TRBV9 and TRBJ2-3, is DSGVTQTPKHLITATGQRVTLRCSPRSGDLSVYWYQQSLDQGLQFLIQYYNGEERAKGNILERFSAQQFPDLHSELNLSSLELGDSALYFCASSDGTSGGGRADTQYFGPGTRLTVL.

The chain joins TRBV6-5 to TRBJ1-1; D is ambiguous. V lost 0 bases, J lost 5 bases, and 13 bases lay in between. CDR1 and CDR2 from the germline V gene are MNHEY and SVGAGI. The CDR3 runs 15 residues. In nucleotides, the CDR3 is TGTGCCAGCAGTTACTCTACAGAAAGTGGTACTGAAGCTTTCTTT. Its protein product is CASSYSTESGTEAFF.

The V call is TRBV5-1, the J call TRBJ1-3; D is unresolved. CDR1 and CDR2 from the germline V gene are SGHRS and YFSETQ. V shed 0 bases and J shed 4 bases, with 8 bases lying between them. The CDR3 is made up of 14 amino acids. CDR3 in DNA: TGCGCCAGCAGCTTGGGAATTGCGGGAAACACCATATATTTT. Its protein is CASSLGIAGNTIYF.

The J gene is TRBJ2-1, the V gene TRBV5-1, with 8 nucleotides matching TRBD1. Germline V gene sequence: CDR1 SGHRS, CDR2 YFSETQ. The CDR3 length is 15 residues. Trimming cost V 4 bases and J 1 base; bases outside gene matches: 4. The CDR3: CASSPRQGSYNEQFF. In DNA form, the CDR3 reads TGCGCCAGCAGCCCTAGACAGGGGTCCTACAATGAGCAGTTCTTC.

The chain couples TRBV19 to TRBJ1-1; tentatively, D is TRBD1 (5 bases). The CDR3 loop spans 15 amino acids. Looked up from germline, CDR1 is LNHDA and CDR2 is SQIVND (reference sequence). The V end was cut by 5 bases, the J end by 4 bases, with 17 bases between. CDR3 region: CASSLNSMTVTEAFF. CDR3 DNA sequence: TGTGCCAGTAGTCTCAACTCAATGACAGTCACTGAAGCTTTCTTT.

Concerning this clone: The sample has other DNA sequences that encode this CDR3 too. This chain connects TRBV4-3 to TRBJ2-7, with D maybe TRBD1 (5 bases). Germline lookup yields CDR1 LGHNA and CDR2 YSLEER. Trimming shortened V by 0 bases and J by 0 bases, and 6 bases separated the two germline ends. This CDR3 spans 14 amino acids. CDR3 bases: TGCGCCAGCAGCCAAGATAGGGGCTCCTACGAGCAGTACTTC. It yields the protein CASSQDRGSYEQYF.

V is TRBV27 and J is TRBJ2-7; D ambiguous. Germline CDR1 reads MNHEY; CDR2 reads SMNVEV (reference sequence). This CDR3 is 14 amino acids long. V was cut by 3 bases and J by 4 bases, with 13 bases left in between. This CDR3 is CASSFPGRLYEQYF. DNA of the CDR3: TGTGCCAGCAGTTTCCCCGGAAGACTTTACGAGCAGTACTTC.

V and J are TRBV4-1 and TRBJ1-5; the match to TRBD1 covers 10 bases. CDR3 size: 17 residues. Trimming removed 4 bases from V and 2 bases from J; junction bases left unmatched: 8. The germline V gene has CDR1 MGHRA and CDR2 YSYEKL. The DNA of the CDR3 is TGCGCCAGCAGCCGAGGGGACAGGGGATCTGGCAATCAGCCCCAGCATTTT. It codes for CASSRGDRGSGNQPQHF.

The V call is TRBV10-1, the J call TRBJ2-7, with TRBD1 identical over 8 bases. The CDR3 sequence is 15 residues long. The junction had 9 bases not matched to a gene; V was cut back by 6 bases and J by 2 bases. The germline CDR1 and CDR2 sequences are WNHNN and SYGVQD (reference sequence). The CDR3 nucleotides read TGCGCCAGCAGCTCCCGTGTGGGACAGGCCTACGAGCAGTACTTC. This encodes CASSSRVGQAYEQYF.

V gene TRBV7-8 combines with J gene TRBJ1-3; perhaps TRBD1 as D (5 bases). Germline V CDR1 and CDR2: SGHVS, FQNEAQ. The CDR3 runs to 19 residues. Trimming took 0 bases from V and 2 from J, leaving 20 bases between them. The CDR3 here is CASSLAAGLGSDPGNTIYF. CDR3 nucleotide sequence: TGTGCCAGCAGCTTAGCGGCAGGGCTTGGCAGCGATCCTGGAAACACCATATATTTT.

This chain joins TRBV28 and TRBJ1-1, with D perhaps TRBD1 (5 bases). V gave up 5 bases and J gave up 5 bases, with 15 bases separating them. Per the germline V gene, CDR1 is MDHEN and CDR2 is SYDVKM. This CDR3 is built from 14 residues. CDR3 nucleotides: TGTGCCAGCAGTCCCGGGGGGTGGAAAACTGAAGCTTTCTTT. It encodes CASSPGGWKTEAFF.

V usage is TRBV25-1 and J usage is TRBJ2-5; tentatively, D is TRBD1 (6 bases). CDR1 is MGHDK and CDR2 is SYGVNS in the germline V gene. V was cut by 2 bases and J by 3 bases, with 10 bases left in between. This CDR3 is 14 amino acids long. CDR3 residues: CASSETGSKETQYF. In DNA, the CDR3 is TGTGCCAGCAGTGAAACAGGGAGTAAAGAGACCCAGTACTTC.

The CDR3 loop is CASIEQGRENTEAFF. CDR3 in DNA: TGTGCCAGTATTGAACAGGGGCGGGAAAACACTGAAGCTTTCTTT. This chain joins TRBV19 and TRBJ1-1, with 7 nucleotides matching TRBD1. The V segment lost 7 bases and the J segment 2 bases; nucleotides outside the gene matches: 10. The CDR3 covers 15 residues. In germline, CDR1 is LNHDA, CDR2 SQIVND (reference sequence). The whole variable domain, remainder taken from reference TRBV19 and TRBJ1-1, is DGGITQSPKYLFRKEGQNVTLSCEQNLNHDAMYWYRQDPGQGLRLIYYSQIVNDFQKGDIAEGYSVSREKKESFPLTVTSAQKNPTAFYLCASIEQGRENTEAFFGQGTRLTVV.

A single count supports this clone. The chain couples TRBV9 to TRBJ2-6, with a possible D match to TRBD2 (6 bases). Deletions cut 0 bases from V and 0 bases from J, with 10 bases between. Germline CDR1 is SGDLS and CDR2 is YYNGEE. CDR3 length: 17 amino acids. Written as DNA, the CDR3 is TGTGCCAGCAGCGTAGGTTGGAGGGACTCTGGGGCCAACGTCCTGACTTTC. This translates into CASSVGWRDSGANVLTF.

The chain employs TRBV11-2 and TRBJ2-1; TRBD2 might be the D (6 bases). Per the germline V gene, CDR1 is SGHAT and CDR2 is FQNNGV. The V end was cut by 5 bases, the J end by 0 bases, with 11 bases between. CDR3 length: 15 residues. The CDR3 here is CASSPGTHSYNEQFF. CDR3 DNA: TGTGCCAGCAGCCCCGGGACTCACTCCTACAATGAGCAGTTCTTC.

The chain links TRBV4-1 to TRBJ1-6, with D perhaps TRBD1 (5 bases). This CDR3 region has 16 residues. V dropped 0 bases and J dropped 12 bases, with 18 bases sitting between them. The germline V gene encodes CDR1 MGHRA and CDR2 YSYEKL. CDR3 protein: CASSQDPGGVSGPLHF. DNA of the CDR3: TGCGCCAGCAGCCAAGACCCGGGAGGGGTATCTGGACCCCTCCACTTT.

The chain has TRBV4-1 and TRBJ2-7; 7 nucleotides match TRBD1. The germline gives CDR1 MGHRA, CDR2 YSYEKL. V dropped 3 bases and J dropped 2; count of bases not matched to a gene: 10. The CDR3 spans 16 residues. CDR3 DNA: TGCGCCAGCAGCCAGACTGGGACAGCCACCCCCTACGAGCAGTACTTC. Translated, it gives CASSQTGTATPYEQYF.

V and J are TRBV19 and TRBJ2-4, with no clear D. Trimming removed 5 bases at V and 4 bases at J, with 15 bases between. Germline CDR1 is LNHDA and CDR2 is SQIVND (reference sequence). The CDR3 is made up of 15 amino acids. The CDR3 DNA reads TGTGCCAGTAGTGTGACTTTCGATTGGAAAAACATTCAGTACTTC. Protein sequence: CASSVTFDWKNIQYF. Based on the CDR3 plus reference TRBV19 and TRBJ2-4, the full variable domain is DGGITQSPKYLFRKEGQNVTLSCEQNLNHDAMYWYRQDPGQGLRLIYYSQIVNDFQKGDIAEGYSVSREKKESFPLTVTSAQKNPTAFYLCASSVTFDWKNIQYFGAGTRLSVL.

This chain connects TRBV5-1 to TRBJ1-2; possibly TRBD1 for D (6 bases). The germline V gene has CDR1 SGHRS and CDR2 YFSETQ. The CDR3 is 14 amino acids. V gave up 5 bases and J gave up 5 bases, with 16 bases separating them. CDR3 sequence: CASRGQQGPYGYTF. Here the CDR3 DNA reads TGCGCCAGCAGGGGTCAACAGGGTCCGTATGGCTACACCTTC.

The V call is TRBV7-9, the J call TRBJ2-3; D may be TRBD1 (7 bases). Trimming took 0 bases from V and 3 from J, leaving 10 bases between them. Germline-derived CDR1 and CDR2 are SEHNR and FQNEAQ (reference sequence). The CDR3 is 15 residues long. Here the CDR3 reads CASSLAAGGTDTQYF. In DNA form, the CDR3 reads TGTGCCAGCAGCTTAGCGGCAGGGGGGACAGATACGCAGTATTTT.

CDR3 sequence: CASTAGQANYGYTF. As DNA, the CDR3 is TGTGCCAGTACCGCGGGACAGGCTAACTATGGCTACACCTTC. The chain employs TRBV19 and TRBJ1-2, with 8 bases fitting TRBD1. The CDR3 contains 14 residues. Germline assignment: CDR1 LNHDA and CDR2 SQIVND (reference sequence). V lost 7 bases to trimming and J lost 0 bases; unmatched junction nucleotides: 4.

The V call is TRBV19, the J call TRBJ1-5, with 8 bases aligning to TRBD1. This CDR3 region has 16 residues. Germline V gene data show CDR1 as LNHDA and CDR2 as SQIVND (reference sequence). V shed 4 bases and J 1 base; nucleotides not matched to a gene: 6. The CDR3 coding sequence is TGTGCCAGTAGTACCCTGACAGGGGTGAGCAATCAGCCCCAGCATTTT. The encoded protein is CASSTLTGVSNQPQHF. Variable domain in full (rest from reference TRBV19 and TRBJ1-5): DGGITQSPKYLFRKEGQNVTLSCEQNLNHDAMYWYRQDPGQGLRLIYYSQIVNDFQKGDIAEGYSVSREKKESFPLTVTSAQKNPTAFYLCASSTLTGVSNQPQHFGDGTRLSIL.

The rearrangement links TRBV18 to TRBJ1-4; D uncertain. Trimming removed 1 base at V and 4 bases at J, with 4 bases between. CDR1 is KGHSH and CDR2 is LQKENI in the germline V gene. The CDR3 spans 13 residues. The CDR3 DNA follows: TGTGCCAGCTCACCACTTCTTAATGAAAAACTGTTTTTT. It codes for CASSPLLNEKLFF. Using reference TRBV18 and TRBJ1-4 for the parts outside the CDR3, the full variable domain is NAGVMQNPRHLVRRRGQEARLRCSPMKGHSHVYWYRQLPEEGLKFMVYLQKENIIDESGMPKERFSAEFPKEGPSILRIQQVVRGDSAAYFCASSPLLNEKLFFGSGTQLSVL.

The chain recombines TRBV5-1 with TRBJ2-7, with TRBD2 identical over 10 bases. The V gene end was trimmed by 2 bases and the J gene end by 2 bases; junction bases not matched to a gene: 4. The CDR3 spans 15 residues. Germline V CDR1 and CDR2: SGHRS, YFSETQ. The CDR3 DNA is TGCGCCAGCAGCTTTAGTACTAGCGGGACCTACGAGCAGTACTTC. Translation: CASSFSTSGTYEQYF.

In DNA, the CDR3 is TGTGCCAGCAGCGGACAGGGGGCCGTGTGGGAGCCCCAGCATTTT. Amino acids: CASSGQGAVWEPQHF. The V and J genes are TRBV7-6 and TRBJ1-5; 11 bases are a match to TRBD1. The germline CDR1 and CDR2 sequences are SGHVS and FNYEAQ. The CDR3 is made up of 15 amino acids. The ends lost 5 bases at V and 8 bases at J; junction bases unmatched: 8.

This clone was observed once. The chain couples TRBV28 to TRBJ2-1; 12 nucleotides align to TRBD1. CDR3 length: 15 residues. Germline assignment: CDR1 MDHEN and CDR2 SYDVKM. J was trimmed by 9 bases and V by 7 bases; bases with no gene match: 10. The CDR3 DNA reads TGTGCCAGCACCCCTAGGGGACAGGGGGCGGTTGAGCAGTTCTTC. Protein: CASTPRGQGAVEQFF.

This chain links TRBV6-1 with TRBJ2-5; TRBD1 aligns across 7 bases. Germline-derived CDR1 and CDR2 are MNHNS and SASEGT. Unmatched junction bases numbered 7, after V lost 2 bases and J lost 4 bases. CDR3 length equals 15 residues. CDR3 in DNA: TGTGCCAGCAGTGAATCAAGTGACAGGGCAGAGACCCAGTACTTC. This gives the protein CASSESSDRAETQYF.